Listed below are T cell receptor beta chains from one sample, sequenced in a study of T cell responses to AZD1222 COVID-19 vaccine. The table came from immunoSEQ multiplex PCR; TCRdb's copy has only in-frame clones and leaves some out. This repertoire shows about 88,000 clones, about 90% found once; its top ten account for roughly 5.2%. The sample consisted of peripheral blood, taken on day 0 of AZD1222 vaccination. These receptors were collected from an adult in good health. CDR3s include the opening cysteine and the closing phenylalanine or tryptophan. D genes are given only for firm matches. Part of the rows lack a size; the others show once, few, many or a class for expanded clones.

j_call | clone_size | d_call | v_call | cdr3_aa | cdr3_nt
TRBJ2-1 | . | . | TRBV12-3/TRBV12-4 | CASSLGPAGEQFF | TGTGCCAGCAGTTTAGGACCGGCGGGTGAGCAGTTCTTC
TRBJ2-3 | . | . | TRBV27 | CASSLIGYDTDTQYF | TGTGCCAGCAGTTTAATCGGGTACGACACAGATACGCAGTATTTT
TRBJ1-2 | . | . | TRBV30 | CAWSFSGRGNYGYTF | TGTGCCTGGAGTTTTTCAGGGCGCGGGAACTATGGCTACACCTTC
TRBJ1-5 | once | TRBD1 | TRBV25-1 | CASSDRGLSQPQHF | TGTGCCAGCAGTGACAGGGGGCTTAGTCAGCCCCAGCATTTT
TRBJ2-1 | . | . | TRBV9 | CASTRERTYNEQFF | TGTGCCAGCACTCGGGAAAGGACCTACAATGAGCAGTTCTTC
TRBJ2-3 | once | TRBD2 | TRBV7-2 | CASSPKETSGNSDTQYF | TGTGCCAGCAGCCCGAAAGAAACTAGCGGGAACTCAGATACGCAGTATTTT
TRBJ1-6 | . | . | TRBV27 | CASSWYSNSPLHF | TGTGCCAGCAGTTGGTACAGCAATTCACCCCTCCACTTT
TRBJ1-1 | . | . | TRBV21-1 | CASSNARRDMNTEAFF | TGTGCCAGCAGCAACGCCAGGCGGGACATGAACACTGAAGCTTTCTTT
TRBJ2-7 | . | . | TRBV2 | CASSALEGLYEQYF | TGTGCCAGCAGTGCTCTCGAGGGACTGTACGAGCAGTACTTC
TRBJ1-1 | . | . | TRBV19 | CASSVQPRRRTRDTEAFF | TGTGCCAGTAGTGTACAACCAAGACGGCGCACAAGGGACACTGAAGCTTTCTTT
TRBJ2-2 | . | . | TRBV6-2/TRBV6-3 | CASSRQGNTGELFF | TGTGCCAGCAGTCGACAAGGTAACACCGGGGAGCTGTTTTTT
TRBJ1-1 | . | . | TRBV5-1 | CASSFSGNTEAFF | TGCGCCAGCAGCTTCTCTGGGAACACTGAAGCTTTCTTT
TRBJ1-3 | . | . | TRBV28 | CASGEGSGPGNTIYF | TGTGCCAGCGGGGAGGGGTCGGGGCCCGGAAACACCATATATTTT
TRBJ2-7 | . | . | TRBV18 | CASSPLGYEQYF | TGTGCCAGCTCACCACTAGGGTACGAGCAGTACTTC